The clone carrying this T cell receptor beta chain was observed a handful of times. Germline CDR1 reads SGHRS; CDR2 reads YFSETQ. The CDR3 is 17 amino acids. V was clipped by 0 bases and J by 6 bases; unmatched bases: 12. The sample originates from a study of T-cell reconstitution after alpha-beta-depleted transplantation in children. Unique molecular identifiers were built into the TCRbeta library. TCRdb re-derived calls from the PCR reads in MiXCR, one entry per CDR3 protein. The sample includes about 360,000 distinct CDR3 sequences, about 14% seen only once; the top ten take approximately 4.2%. This rearrangement joins TRBV5-1 to TRBJ2-3, with 8 bases identical to TRBD1. The source is a human donor who donated a stem cell graft to a child with Fanconi anemia. The material was PBMCs, obtained from the stem cell graft. CDR3 bases: TGCGCCAGCAGCTTGGAGAGACAGGGGTTCATCTCGGATACGCAGTATTTT. This codes for CASSLERQGFISDTQYF.